One and the same sample provided the 10 T cell receptor beta chains below, sequenced in a study of response to subunit inactivated influenza vaccine. TCRdb re-derived calls from the RT-PCR reads in MiXCR, one entry per CDR3 protein. Among over 800,000 distinct CDR3 sequences listed, 20% to 25% were seen once. This specimen was PBMCs from blood, taken roughly 5 days after vaccination. These receptors all come from a man aged 50 to 60 who received an inactivated influenza vaccine.

This clonotype was seen more than once but under ten times. The chain has TRBV20-1 and TRBJ2-7; maybe TRBD2 (5 bases). Trimming shortened V by 5 bases and J by 0 bases, and 17 bases separated the two germline ends. The CDR3 extends over 15 amino acids. Germline values: CDR1 DFQATT, CDR2 SNEGSKA (reference sequence). CDR3 protein: CSASPRDPLSYEQYF. The CDR3 DNA is TGCAGTGCTTCCCCTCGGGATCCTCTCTCCTACGAGCAGTACTTC.

This clonotype was counted only a few times. This sequence joins TRBV6-2 or TRBV6-3 and TRBJ2-5, with 7 bases fitting TRBD1. Germline loops: CDR1 MNHEY, CDR2 SVGEGT. The V and J ends lost 6 bases and 3 bases, in that order; junction bases with no gene match: 10. The CDR3 has 15 residues. CDR3 region: CASSSDRAGEETQYF. In DNA form, the CDR3 reads TGTGCCAGCAGCAGCGACAGGGCCGGGGAAGAGACCCAGTACTTC.

The chain has TRBV10-3 and TRBJ2-7, with D unresolved. Germline V gives CDR1 ENHRY, CDR2 SYGVKD. V shed 3 bases and J shed 3 bases, with 24 bases lying between them. The CDR3 loop spans 18 amino acids. The CDR3 protein is CAISDPSKAELNHYEQYF. DNA of the CDR3: TGTGCCATCAGTGACCCTTCGAAGGCGGAACTCAATCACTACGAGCAGTACTTC.

This rearrangement joins TRBV7-3 to TRBJ2-3; D is ambiguous. This CDR3 has 15 amino acids. V lost 1 base and J 5 bases, leaving 13 bases between the germline ends. Germline V gene data show CDR1 as SGHTA and CDR2 as FQGTGA. The CDR3 loop reads CASSLKPVSGDTQYF. The CDR3 DNA reads TGTGCCAGCAGCTTAAAGCCGGTCTCCGGAGATACGCAGTATTTT.

The V call is TRBV10-3, the J call TRBJ1-6; 10 bases fit TRBD1. Unmatched junction bases numbered 1, after V lost 3 bases and J lost 5 bases. From germline, CDR1 is ENHRY and CDR2 SYGVKD. This CDR3 has 15 amino acids. CDR3 bases: TGTGCCATCAGTGAAGGGACAGGGGATAATTCACCCCTCCACTTT. Its protein product is CAISEGTGDNSPLHF.

In this sample, this clonotype turned up a few times. This chain joins TRBV11-2 and TRBJ2-2; D gene ambiguous. The germline V gene has CDR1 SGHAT and CDR2 FQNNGV. V shed 1 base and J shed 0 bases, with 12 bases lying between them. The CDR3 length is 17 residues. The DNA of the CDR3 is TGTGCCAGCAGCTTAGGATCCGGACCCACGAACACCGGGGAGCTGTTTTTT. It specifies CASSLGSGPTNTGELFF. Together with reference TRBV11-2 and TRBJ2-2, the CDR3 gives the full variable domain: EAGVAQSPRYKIIEKRQSVAFWCNPISGHATLYWYQQILGQGPKLLIQFQNNGVVDDSQLPKDRFSAERLKGVDSTLKIQPAKLEDSAVYLCASSLGSGPTNTGELFFGEGSRLTVL.

The chain links TRBV5-5 to TRBJ2-7, with 7 bases lining up with TRBD2. The V gene's germline CDR1 is SGHKS and CDR2 YYEKEE (reference sequence). Trimming cost V 1 base and J 5 bases; bases outside gene matches: 3. The CDR3 extends over 13 amino acids. CDR3 sequence reads: CASSLREVHEQYF. CDR3 DNA: TGTGCCAGCAGCTTGCGGGAGGTCCACGAGCAGTACTTC. The variable domain in full, with the rest retrieved from reference TRBV5-5 and TRBJ2-7, is DAGVTQSPTHLIKTRGQQVTLRCSPISGHKSVSWYQQVLGQGPQFIFQYYEKEERGRGNFPDRFSARQFPNYSSELNVNALLLGDSALYLCASSLREVHEQYFGPGTRLTVT.

The chain is built from TRBV6-2 or TRBV6-3 and TRBJ2-7; TRBD2 agrees at 9 bases. V was clipped by 6 bases and J by 9 bases; unmatched bases: 3. In germline, CDR1 is MNHEY, CDR2 SVGEGT. This CDR3 has 11 residues. CDR3 nucleotides: TGTGCCAGCAGATTTAGCGGGAGGCAGTACTTC. Translating gives CASRFSGRQYF.

This clonotype was picked up many times. The chain combines TRBV7-2 with TRBJ2-5, with D tentatively TRBD1 (5 bases). V was trimmed by 5 bases and J by 3 bases, leaving 16 bases between them. Germline CDR1 reads SGHTA; CDR2 reads FQGNSA. CDR3 length equals 15 residues. The CDR3 loop reads CASSPRQLGEETQYF. The CDR3 DNA reads as TGTGCCAGCAGCCCGAGACAGTTAGGGGAAGAGACCCAGTACTTC.

This clonotype occurred a few times. J is TRBJ2-1 and V is TRBV5-1, with 9 bases lining up with TRBD2. J lost 6 bases, V lost 4 bases, and 8 bases had no gene match. Germline V lookup: CDR1 SGHRS, CDR2 YFSETQ. This CDR3 comprises 15 residues. The CDR3 protein is CASSPVAGVFNEQFF. CDR3 coding DNA: TGCGCCAGCAGCCCGGTAGCGGGAGTCTTCAATGAGCAGTTCTTC. The full variable domain, its missing parts supplied by reference TRBV5-1 and TRBJ2-1, is KAGVTQTPRYLIKTRGQQVTLSCSPISGHRSVSWYQQTPGQGLQFLFEYFSETQRNKGNFPGRFSGRQFSNSRSEMNVSTLELGDSALYLCASSPVAGVFNEQFFGPGTRLTVL.